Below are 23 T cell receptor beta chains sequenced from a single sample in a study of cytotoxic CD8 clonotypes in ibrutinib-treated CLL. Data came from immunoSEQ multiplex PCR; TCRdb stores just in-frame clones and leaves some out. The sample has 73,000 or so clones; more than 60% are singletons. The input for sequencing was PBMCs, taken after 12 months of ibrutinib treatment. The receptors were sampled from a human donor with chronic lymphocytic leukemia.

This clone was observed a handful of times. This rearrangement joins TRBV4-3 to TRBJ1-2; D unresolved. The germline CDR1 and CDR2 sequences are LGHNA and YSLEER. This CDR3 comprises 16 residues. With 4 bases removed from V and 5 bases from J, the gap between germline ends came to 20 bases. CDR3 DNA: TGCGCCAGCAGCCCGGGCAAGACAAGGGCCGGGTATGGCTACACCTTC. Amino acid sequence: CASSPGKTRAGYGYTF.

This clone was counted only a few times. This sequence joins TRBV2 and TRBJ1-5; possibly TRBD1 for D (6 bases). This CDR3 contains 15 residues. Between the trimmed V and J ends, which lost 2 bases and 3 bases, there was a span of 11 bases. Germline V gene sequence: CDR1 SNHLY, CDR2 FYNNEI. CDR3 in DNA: TGTGCCAGCAGTGAAAGGGGGGGATTCAATCAGCCCCAGCATTTT. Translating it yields CASSERGGFNQPQHF.

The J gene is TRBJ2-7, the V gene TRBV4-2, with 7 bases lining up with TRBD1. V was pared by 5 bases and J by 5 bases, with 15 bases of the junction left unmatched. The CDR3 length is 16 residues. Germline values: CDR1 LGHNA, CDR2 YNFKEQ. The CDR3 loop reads CASSARQDRVTHEQYF. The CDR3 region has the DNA TGTGCCAGCAGCGCACGACAAGACAGGGTCACCCACGAGCAGTACTTC.

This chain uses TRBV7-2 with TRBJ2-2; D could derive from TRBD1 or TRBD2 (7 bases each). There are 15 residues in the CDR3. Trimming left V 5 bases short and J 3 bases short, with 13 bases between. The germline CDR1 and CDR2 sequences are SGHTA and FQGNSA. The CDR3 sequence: CASSPQGGDTGELFF. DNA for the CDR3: TGTGCCAGCAGCCCCCAGGGGGGGGACACCGGGGAGCTGTTTTTT.

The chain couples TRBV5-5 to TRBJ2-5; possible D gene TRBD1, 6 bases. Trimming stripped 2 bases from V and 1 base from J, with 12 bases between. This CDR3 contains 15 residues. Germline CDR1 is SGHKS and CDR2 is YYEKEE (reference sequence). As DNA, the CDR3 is TGTGCCAGCAGCTTCCTTTGGGGGCCCCAAGAGACCCAGTACTTC. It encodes CASSFLWGPQETQYF.

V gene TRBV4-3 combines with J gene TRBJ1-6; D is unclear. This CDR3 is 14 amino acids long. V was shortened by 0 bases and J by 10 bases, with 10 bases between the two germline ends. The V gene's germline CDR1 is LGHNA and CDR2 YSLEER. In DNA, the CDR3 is TGCGCCAGCAGCCAAGACGGACGCCGGTCACCCCTCCACTTT. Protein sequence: CASSQDGRRSPLHF.

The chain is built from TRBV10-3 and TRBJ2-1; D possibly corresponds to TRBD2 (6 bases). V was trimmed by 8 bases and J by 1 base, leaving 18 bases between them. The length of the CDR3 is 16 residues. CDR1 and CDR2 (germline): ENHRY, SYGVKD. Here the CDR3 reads CAISENNGGSYNEQFF. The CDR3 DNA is TGTGCCATCTCGGAAAACAATGGGGGGTCCTACAATGAGCAGTTCTTC.

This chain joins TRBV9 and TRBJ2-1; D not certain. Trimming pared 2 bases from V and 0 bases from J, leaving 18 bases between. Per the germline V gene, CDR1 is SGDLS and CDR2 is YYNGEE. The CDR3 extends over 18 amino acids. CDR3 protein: CASSVGYGRSSSYNEQFF. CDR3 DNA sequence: TGTGCCAGCAGCGTTGGGTATGGACGGTCGAGCTCCTACAATGAGCAGTTCTTC.

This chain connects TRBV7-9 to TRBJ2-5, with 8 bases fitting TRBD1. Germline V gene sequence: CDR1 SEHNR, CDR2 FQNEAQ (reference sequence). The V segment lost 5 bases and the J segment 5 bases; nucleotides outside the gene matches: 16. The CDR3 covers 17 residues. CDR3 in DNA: TGTGCCAGCAGCCCGCTGGGCAGGGGGCTTGTGGTGGAGACCCAGTACTTC. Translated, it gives CASSPLGRGLVVETQYF.

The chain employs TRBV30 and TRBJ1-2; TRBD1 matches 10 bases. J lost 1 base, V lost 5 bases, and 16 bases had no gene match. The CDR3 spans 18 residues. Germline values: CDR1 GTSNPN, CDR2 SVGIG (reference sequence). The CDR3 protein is CAWAAHGTGALLNYGYTF. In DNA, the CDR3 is TGTGCCTGGGCCGCGCATGGGACAGGGGCTCTTCTTAACTATGGCTACACCTTC.

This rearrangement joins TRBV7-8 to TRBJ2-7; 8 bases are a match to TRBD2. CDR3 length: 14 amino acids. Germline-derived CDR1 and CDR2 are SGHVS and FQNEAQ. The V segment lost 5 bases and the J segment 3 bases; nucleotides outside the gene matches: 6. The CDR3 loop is CASSPTGTSYEQYF. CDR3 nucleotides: TGTGCCAGCAGCCCGACCGGGACTAGCTACGAGCAGTACTTC. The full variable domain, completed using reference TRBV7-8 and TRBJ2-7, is GAGVSQSPRYKVAKRGQDVALRCDPISGHVSLFWYQQALGQGPEFLTYFQNEAQLDKSGLPSDRFFAERPEGSVSTLKIQRTQQEDSAVYLCASSPTGTSYEQYFGPGTRLTVT.

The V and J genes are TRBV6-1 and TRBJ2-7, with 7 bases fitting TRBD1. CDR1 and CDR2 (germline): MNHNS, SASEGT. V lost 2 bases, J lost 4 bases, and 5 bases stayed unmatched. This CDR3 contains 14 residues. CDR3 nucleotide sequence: TGTGCCAGCAGTGAACCGGGACAGTCATACGAGCAGTACTTC. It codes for CASSEPGQSYEQYF.

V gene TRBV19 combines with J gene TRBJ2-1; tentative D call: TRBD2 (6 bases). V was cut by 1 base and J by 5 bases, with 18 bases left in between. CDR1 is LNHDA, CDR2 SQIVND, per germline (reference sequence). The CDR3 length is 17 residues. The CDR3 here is CASSIGPAGITDNEQFF. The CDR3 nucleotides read TGTGCCAGTAGTATAGGGCCGGCGGGGATTACGGACAATGAGCAGTTCTTC. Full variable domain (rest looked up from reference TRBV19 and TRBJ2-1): DGGITQSPKYLFRKEGQNVTLSCEQNLNHDAMYWYRQDPGQGLRLIYYSQIVNDFQKGDIAEGYSVSREKKESFPLTVTSAQKNPTAFYLCASSIGPAGITDNEQFFGPGTRLTVL.

The CDR3 region is CASSLQGSNQPQHF. CDR3 sequence (DNA): TGTGCCAGCAGCTTACAGGGGAGCAATCAGCCCCAGCATTTT. The chain is built from TRBV5-4 and TRBJ1-5; 7 nucleotides match TRBD1. There are 14 residues in the CDR3. With 2 bases clipped from V and 1 base from J, the junction kept 0 bases outside the gene matches. CDR1 and CDR2 from the germline V gene are SGHNT and YYREEE (reference sequence).

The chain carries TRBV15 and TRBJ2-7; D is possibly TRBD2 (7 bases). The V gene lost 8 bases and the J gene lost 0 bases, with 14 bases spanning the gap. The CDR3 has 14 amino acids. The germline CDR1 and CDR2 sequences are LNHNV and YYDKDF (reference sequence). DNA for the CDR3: TGTGCCACCGGTAGGGGGGGAGACTCCTACGAGCAGTACTTC. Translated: CATGRGGDSYEQYF.

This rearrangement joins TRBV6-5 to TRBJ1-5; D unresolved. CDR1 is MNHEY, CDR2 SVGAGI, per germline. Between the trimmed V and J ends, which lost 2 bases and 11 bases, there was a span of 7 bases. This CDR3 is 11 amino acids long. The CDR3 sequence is CASSYRRAQHF. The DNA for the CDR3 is TGTGCCAGCAGTTACCGGCGGGCCCAGCATTTT.

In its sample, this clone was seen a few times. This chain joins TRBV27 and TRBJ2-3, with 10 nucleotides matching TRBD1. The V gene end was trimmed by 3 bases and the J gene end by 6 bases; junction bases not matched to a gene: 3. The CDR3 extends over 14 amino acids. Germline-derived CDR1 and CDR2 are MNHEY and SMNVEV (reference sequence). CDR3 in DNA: TGTGCCAGCAGTTTGGACAGGGGGATGGATACGCAGTATTTT. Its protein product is CASSLDRGMDTQYF.

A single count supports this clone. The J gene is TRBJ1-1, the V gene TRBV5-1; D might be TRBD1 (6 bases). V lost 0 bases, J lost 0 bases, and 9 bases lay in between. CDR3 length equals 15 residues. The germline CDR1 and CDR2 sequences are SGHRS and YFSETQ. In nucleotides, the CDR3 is TGCGCCAGCAGCTTGGACGGGGGCCTGAACACTGAAGCTTTCTTT. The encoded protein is CASSLDGGLNTEAFF.

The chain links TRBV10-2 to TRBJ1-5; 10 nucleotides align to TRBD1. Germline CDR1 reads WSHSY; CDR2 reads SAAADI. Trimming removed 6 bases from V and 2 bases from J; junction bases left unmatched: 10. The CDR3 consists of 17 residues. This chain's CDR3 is CASSPNSGTGGNQPQHF. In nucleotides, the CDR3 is TGCGCCAGCAGCCCCAATTCCGGGACAGGGGGCAATCAGCCCCAGCATTTT.

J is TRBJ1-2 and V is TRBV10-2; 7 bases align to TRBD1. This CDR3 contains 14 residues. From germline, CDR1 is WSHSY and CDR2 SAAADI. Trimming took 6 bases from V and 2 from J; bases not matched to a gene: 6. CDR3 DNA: TGCGCCAGCAGCCTCGACAGGGCCAACTATGGCTACACCTTC. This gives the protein CASSLDRANYGYTF.

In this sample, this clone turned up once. CDR3 sequence (DNA): TGTGCCAGCAGCCCGAACCGACAGGGTAGTGCGTACTTC. Residues: CASSPNRQGSAYF. The V gene is TRBV11-2, the J gene TRBJ2-7; 7 nucleotides match TRBD1. The CDR3 sequence is 13 residues long. V dropped 5 bases and J dropped 12; count of bases not matched to a gene: 13. Germline CDR1 reads SGHAT; CDR2 reads FQNNGV.

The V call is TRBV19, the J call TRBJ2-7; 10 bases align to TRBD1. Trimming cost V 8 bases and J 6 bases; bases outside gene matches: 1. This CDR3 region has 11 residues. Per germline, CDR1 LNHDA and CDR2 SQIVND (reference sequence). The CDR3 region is CASGTGVEQYF. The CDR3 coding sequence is TGTGCCAGTGGGACAGGGGTCGAGCAGTACTTC. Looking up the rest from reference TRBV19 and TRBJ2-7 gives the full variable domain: DGGITQSPKYLFRKEGQNVTLSCEQNLNHDAMYWYRQDPGQGLRLIYYSQIVNDFQKGDIAEGYSVSREKKESFPLTVTSAQKNPTAFYLCASGTGVEQYFGPGTRLTVT.

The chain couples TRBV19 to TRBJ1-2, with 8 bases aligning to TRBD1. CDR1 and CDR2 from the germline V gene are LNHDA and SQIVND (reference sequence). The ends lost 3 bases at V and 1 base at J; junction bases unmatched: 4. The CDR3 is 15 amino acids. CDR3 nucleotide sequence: TGTGCCAGTAGTATGGGGACAGGATATAACTATGGCTACACCTTC. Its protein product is CASSMGTGYNYGYTF.